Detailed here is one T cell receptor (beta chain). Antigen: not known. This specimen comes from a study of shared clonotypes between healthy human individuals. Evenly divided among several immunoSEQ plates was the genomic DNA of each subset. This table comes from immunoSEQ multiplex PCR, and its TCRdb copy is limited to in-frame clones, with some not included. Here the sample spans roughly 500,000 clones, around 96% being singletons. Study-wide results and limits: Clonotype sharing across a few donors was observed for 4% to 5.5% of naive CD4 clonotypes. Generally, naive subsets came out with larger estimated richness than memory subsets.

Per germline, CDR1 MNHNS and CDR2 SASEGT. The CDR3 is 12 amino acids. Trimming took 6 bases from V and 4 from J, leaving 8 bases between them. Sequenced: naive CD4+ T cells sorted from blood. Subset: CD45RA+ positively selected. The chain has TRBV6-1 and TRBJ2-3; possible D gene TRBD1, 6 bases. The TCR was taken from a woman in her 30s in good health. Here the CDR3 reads CASRDSPDTQYF. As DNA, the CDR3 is TGTGCCAGCAGGGACAGCCCAGATACGCAGTATTTT.